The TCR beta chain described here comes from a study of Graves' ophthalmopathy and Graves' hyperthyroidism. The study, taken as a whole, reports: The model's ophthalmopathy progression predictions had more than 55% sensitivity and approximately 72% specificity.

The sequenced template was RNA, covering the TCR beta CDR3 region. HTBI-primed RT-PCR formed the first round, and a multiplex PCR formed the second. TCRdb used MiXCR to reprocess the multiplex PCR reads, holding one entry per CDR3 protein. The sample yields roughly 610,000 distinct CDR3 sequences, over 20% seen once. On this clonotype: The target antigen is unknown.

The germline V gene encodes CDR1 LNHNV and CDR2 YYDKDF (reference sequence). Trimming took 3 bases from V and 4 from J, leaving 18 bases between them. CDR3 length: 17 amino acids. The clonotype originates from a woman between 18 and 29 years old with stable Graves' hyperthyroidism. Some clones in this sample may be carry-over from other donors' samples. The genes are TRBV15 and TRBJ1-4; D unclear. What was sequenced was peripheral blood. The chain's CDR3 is CATSRRASVSLNEKLFF. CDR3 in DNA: TGTGCCACCAGCAGGAGAGCGTCGGTGAGCCTTAATGAAAAACTGTTTTTT.